This T cell receptor (beta chain) was documented in a study of CD8 T cells in Susac syndrome. High-throughput TCR beta sequencing covered peripheral CD8+ and CD4+ T cells. Reverse transcription of 0.5 to 1 ug RNA was performed with random hexamers. TCRdb fed the immunoSEQ multiplex PCR reads into MiXCR, producing one record per CDR3 protein. The sample records 200,000 to 250,000 distinct CDR3 sequences, about 95% being singletons. In germline, CDR1 is MNHNS, CDR2 SASEGT. The V gene end was trimmed by 5 bases and the J gene end by 4 bases; junction bases not matched to a gene: 14. The CDR3 has 18 residues.

Sequencing was carried out using CD4+ T cells from PBMCs. This chain connects TRBV6-1 to TRBJ2-7; 13 bases map to TRBD2. This TCR was recovered from a human donor with multiple sclerosis. The CDR3 DNA sequence: TGTGCCAGCAGTAGATCCGGGACTAGCGGGGCCTGGATGTACGAGCAGTACTTC. Its translation: CASSRSGTSGAWMYEQYF.